This T cell receptor (beta chain) was recorded in a study of beta chain features in type 1 diabetes. General study points: Moderately but significantly shorter TCRB CDR3s were found in Type 1 diabetes patients in all four CD4+ subsets.

The CDR3 runs to 13 residues. Trimming took off 5 bases at V and 3 bases at J, with 7 bases between the two ends. Germline V CDR1 and CDR2: SGHAT, FQNNGV. Turning to this clone: Its target is unknown.

What was sequenced were expressed TCRB transcripts, since all of the isolated RNA had been reverse transcribed. Profiling relied on immunoSEQ multiplex PCR, and the TCRdb table lists in-frame clones only, not all of them. The repertoire holds under 850,000 clones, with roughly 13% as singletons. This rearrangement joins TRBV11-2 to TRBJ1-4; D ambiguous. The sample consisted of naive CD4+ T cells from blood. This TCR derives from a man aged 18-30 years with type 1 diabetes. The CDR3 loop is CASSPSANEKLFF. The CDR3 region has the DNA TGTGCCAGCAGCCCCTCGGCTAATGAAAAACTGTTTTTT.